This entry is about one T cell receptor beta chain. Per germline, CDR1 LNHNV and CDR2 YYDKDF (reference sequence). Trimming removed 3 bases from V and 11 bases from J; junction bases left unmatched: 6. The CDR3 sequence is 12 residues long. The record originates from a study of CD8+ T cells in alopecia areata. Following RNA extraction, reverse transcription yielded cDNA that acted as the sequencing template. Sequencing was performed with immunoSEQ multiplex PCR; in TCRdb, only in-frame clones are kept and a portion is missing. The sample contains some 150,000 clones, roughly 61% of which appear only once.

The chain employs TRBV15 and TRBJ2-5, with TRBD2 matching 7 bases. The sequenced sample was CD4+ T cells sorted from blood, obtained at week 0. The clonotype originates from a human donor with alopecia areata. The CDR3 reads CATSSGLGLQYF. Here the CDR3 DNA reads TGTGCCACCAGCAGTGGACTAGGACTACAGTACTTC.